These T cell receptor beta chains were read from a single sample in a study of blood T cell repertoires in COVID-19. The repertoire was sequenced with immunoSEQ multiplex PCR; TCRdb's copy has only in-frame clones and lacks some. The sample includes about 85,000 clones, 84% of them seen just once. Sequenced input: peripheral blood. These receptors all stem from a human donor in a cohort sampled during active COVID-19. The CDR3 runs from the conserved cysteine through the conserved F or W. The order of the fields is CDR3 protein, V gene.

CASSPSDTQYF	TRBV18
CASSLGRGRFKETQYF	TRBV7-2
CASASTQLNTEAFF	TRBV10-1
CASSRSGDFTEAFF	TRBV7-8
CASSLRLAAYEQYF	TRBV5-1
CASSSSSGTGRYEQYF	TRBV28
CSVGPGQVTDTQYF	TRBV29-1
CATSSSLERDIQYF	TRBV18
CASSLNEKLFF	TRBV28
CASSMGTVYGYTF	TRBV19
CASSLRLAGDYNEQFF	TRBV7-2
CASSSWGQPDGETQYF	TRBV7-6
CASSEFGRGYNEQFF	TRBV10-1
CASSLAATNEKLFF	TRBV5-1
CASSINTGELFF	TRBV6-6
CASSQAHRGYTF	TRBV3-1/TRBV3-2
CASSSVRNTPGNSPLHF	TRBV27
CASSFKESSYNSPLHF	TRBV5-1
CASSGRREPGGYGYTF	TRBV25-1
CSVVSPAGVEQYF	TRBV29-1
CASSLARAAEAFF	TRBV5-6
CARTSLVGVQLVWGLGLYEQYF	TRBV5-1
CASSHGTGGDYGYTF	TRBV5-1
CASSPLAGTGRYEQYF	TRBV28
CARKGSGNTIYF	TRBV2
CASSYSRGAGTGELFF	TRBV6-5
CAIRDSGGAADTQYF	TRBV10-3
CACTSLAGKGDYGYTF	TRBV30
CASTEGGGYTDTQYF	TRBV2
CATTGGASGYGYTF	TRBV5-4
CASSEGGLRNEQFF	TRBV10-1
CASSYQGGTQYF	TRBV5-1
CASSRSGSEDTQYF	TRBV7-9
CASSPNLWDRATQRIRTDTQYF	TRBV27
CATVIPSNRGRQETQYF	TRBV24-1
CASSNRGQSYEQYF	TRBV6-6
CASRSGQTLYGYTF	TRBV2
CASSQGPQVQGSTGNTIYF	TRBV4-1
CASSTQPNEKLFF	TRBV18
CASSPAGGNEQFF	TRBV4-2
CASSYSLAGGYNEQFF	TRBV2
CASIPGGGEQYF	TRBV2
CASSSTVSGELFF	TRBV5-1
CASSVDRGQYNEQFF	TRBV9
CASSEAPTDSYEQYF	TRBV6-1
CASSARRVPNEQFF	TRBV25-1
CASSIGIRDRDVAGGGEQFF	TRBV19
CASPHGQVYGYTF	TRBV12-3/TRBV12-4
CASSLQVRSGNTIYF	TRBV7-8
CASSQGGSVHQPQHF	TRBV3-1/TRBV3-2